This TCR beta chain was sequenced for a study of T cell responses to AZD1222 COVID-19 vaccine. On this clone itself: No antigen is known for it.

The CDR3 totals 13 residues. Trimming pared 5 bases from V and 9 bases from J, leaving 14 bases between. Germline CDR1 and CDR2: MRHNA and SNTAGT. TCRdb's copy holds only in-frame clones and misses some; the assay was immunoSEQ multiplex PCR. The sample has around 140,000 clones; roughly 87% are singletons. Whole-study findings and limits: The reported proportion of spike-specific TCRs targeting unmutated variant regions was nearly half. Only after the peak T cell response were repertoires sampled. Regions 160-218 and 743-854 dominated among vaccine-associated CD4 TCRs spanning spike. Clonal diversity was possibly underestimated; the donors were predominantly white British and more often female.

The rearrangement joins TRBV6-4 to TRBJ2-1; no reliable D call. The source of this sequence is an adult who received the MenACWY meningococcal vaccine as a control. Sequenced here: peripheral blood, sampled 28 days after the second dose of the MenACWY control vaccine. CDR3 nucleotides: TGTGCCAGCAGTCATAAGAATTTCGGTGAGCAGTTCTTC. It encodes CASSHKNFGEQFF.